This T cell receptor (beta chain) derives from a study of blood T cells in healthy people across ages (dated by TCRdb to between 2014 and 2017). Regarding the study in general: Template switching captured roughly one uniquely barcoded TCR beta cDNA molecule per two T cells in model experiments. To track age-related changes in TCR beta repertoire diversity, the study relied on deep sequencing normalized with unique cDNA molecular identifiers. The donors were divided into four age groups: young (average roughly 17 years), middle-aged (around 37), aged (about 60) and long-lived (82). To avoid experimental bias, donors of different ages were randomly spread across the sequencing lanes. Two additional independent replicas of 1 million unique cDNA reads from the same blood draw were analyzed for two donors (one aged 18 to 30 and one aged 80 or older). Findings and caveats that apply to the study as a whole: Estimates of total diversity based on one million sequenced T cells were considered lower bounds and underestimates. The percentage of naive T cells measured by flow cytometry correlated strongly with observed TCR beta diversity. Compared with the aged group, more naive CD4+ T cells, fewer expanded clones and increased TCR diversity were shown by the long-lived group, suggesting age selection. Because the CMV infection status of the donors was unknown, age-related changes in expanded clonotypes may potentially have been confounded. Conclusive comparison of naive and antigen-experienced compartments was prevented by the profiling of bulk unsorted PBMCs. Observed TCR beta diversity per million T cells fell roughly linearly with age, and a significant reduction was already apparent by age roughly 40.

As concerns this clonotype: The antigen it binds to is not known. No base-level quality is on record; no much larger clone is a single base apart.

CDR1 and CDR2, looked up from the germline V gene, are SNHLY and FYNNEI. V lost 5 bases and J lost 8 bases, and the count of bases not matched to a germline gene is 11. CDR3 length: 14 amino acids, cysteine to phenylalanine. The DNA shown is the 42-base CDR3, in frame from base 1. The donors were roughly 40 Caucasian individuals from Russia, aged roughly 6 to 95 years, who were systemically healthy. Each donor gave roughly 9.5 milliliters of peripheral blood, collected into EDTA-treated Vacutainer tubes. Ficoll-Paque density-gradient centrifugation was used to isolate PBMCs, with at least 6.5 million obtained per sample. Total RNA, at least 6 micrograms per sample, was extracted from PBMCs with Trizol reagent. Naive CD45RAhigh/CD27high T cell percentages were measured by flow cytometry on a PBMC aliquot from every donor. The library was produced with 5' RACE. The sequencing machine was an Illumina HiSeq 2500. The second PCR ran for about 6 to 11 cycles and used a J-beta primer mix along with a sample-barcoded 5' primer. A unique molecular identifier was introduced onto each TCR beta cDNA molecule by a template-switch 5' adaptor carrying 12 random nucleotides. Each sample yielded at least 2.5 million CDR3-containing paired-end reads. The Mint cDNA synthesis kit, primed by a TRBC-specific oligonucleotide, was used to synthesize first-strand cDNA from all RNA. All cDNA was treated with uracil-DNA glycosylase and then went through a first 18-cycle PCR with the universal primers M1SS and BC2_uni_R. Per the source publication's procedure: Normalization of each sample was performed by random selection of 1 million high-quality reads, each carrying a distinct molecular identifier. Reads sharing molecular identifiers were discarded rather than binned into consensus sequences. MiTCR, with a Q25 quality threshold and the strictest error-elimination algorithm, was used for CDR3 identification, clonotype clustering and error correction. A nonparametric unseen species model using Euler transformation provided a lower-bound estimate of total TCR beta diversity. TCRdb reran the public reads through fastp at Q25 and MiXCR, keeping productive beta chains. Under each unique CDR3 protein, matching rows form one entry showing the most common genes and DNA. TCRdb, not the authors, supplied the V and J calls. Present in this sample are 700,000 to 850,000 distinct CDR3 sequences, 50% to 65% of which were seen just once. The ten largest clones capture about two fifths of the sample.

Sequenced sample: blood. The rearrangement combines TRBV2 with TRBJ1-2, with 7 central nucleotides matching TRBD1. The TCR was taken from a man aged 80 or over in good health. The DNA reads TGTGCCAGCAGTACCGACAGGGCTAAAACCGGCTACACCTTC. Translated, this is CASSTDRAKTGYTF.